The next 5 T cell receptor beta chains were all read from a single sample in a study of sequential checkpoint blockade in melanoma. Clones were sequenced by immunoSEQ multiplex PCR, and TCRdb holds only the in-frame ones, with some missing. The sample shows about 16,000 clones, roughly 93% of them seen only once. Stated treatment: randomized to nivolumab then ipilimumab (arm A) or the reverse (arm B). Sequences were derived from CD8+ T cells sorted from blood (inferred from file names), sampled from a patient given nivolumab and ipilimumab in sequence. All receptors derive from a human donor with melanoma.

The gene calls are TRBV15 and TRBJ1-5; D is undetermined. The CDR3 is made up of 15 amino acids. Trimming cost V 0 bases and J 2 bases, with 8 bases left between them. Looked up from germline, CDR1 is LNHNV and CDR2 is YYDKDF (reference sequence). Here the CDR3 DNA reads TGTGCCACCAGCAGAGATTTCGTTCGCAATCAGCCCCAGCATTTT. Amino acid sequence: CATSRDFVRNQPQHF.

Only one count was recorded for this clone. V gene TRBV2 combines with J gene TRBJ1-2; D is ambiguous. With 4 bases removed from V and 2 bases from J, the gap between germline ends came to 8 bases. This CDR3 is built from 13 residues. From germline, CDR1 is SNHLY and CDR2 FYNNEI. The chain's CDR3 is CASSGAGNYGYTF. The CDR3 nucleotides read TGTGCCAGCAGTGGTGCAGGAAACTATGGCTACACCTTC.

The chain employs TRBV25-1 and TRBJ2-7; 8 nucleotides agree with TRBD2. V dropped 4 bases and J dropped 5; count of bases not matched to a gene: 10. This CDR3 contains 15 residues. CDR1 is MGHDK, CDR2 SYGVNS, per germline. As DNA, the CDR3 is TGTGCCAGCAGTGGCGAGCGGGAGTTGTCTCACGAGCAGTACTTC. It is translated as CASSGERELSHEQYF.

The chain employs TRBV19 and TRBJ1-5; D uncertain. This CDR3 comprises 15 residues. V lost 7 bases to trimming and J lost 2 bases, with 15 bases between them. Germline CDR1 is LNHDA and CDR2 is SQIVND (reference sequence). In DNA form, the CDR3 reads TGTGCCAGTAAAAATCCCCAGATCGGCAATCAGCCCCAGCATTTT. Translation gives CASKNPQIGNQPQHF. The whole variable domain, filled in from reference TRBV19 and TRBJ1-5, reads DGGITQSPKYLFRKEGQNVTLSCEQNLNHDAMYWYRQDPGQGLRLIYYSQIVNDFQKGDIAEGYSVSREKKESFPLTVTSAQKNPTAFYLCASKNPQIGNQPQHFGDGTRLSIL.

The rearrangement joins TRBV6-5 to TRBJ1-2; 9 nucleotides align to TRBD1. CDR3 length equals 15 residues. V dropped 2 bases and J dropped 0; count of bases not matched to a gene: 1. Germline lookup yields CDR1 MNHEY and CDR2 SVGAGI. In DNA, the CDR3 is TGTGCCAGCAGTTACGGGACAGGGACTAACTATGGCTACACCTTC. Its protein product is CASSYGTGTNYGYTF.